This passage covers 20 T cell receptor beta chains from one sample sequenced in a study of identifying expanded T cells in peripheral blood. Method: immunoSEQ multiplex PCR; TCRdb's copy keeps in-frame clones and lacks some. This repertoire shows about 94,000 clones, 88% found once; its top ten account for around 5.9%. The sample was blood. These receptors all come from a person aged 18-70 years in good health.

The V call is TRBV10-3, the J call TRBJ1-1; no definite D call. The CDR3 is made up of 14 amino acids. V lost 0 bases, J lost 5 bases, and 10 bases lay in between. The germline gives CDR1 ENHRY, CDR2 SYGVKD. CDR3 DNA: TGTGCCATCAGTGAGTCAGTCGTGAGGACTGAAGCTTTCTTT. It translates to CAISESVVRTEAFF.

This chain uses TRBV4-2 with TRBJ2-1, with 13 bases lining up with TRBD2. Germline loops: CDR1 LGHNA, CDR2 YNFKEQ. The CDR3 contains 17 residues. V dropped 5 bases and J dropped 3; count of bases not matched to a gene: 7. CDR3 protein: CASSNRLAGGIYNEQFF. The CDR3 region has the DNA TGTGCCAGCAGCAATCGACTAGCGGGAGGCATCTACAATGAGCAGTTCTTC.

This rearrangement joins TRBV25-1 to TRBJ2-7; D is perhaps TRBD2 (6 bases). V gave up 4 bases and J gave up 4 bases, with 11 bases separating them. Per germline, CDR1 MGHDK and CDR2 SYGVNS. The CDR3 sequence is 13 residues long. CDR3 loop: CASSVRGGYEQYF. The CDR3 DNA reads TGTGCCAGCAGTGTACGTGGGGGGTACGAGCAGTACTTC.

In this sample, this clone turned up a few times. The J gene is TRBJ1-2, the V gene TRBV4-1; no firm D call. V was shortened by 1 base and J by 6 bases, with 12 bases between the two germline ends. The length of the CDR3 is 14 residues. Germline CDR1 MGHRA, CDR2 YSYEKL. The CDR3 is CASSQAPNEDGYTF. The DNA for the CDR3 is TGCGCCAGCAGCCAAGCCCCCAACGAGGATGGCTACACCTTC.

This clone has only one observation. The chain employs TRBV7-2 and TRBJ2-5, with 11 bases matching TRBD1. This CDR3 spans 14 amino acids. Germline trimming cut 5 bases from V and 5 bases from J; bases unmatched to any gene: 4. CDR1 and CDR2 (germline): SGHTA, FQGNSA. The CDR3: CASSRDRGRETQYF. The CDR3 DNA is TGTGCCAGCAGCCGGGACAGGGGGAGGGAGACCCAGTACTTC.

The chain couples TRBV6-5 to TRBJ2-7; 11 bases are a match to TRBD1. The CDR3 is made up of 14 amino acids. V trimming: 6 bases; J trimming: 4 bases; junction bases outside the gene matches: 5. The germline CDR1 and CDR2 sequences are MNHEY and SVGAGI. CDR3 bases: TGTGCCAGCAGCTATGGACAGGGGGCGTACGAGCAGTACTTC. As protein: CASSYGQGAYEQYF.

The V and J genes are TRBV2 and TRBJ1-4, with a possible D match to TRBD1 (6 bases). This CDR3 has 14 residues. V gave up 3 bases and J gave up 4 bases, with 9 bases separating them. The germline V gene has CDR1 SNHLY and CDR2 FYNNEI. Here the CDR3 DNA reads TGTGCCAGCAGTGATGGGGGCTTTAATGAAAAACTGTTTTTT. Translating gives CASSDGGFNEKLFF.

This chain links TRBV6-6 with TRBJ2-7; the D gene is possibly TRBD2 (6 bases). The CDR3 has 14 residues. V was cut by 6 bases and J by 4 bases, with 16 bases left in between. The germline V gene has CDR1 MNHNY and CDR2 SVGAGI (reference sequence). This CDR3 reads CASSAMGAGYEQYF. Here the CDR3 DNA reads TGTGCCAGCAGCGCAATGGGTGCGGGATACGAGCAGTACTTC.

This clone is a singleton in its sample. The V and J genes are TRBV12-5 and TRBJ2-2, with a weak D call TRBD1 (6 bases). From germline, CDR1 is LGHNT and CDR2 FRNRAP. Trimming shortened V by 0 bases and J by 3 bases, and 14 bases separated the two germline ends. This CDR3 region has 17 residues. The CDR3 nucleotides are TGTGCTAGTGGTTTGGTATTGGGCAGGGGCGACACCGGGGAGCTGTTTTTT. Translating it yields CASGLVLGRGDTGELFF.

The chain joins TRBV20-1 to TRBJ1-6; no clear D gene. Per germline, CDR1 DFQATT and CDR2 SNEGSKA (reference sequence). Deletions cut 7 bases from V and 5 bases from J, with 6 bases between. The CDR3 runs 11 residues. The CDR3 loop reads CSGGDNSPLHF. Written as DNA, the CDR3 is TGCAGTGGAGGCGATAATTCACCCCTCCACTTT.

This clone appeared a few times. In DNA form, the CDR3 reads TGCAGCGTTGCAGGGCTCACTGAAGCTTTCTTT. Its translation: CSVAGLTEAFF. The chain employs TRBV29-1 and TRBJ1-1; tentatively, D is TRBD1 (5 bases). The V end was cut by 4 bases, the J end by 4 bases, with 7 bases between. The CDR3 consists of 11 residues. From germline, CDR1 is SQVTM and CDR2 ANQGSEA.

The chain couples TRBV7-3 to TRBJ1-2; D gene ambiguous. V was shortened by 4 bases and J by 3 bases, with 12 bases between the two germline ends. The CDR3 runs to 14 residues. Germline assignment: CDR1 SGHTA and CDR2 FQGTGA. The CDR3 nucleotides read TGTGCCAGCAGCTCCGGGCCCGAGGACTATGGCTACACCTTC. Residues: CASSSGPEDYGYTF.

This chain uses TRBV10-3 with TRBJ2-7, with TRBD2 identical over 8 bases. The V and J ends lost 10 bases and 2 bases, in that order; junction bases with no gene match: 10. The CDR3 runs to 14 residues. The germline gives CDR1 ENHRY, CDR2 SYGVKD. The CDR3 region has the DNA TGTGCCACCGGGATAGCGGGATTAGCCTACGAGCAGTACTTC. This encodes CATGIAGLAYEQYF.

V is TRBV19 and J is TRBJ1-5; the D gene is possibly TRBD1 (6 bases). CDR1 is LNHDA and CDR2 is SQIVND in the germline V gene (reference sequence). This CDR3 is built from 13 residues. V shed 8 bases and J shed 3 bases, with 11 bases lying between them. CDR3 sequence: CASLGAINQPQHF. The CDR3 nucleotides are TGTGCCAGTCTGGGGGCGATCAATCAGCCCCAGCATTTT.

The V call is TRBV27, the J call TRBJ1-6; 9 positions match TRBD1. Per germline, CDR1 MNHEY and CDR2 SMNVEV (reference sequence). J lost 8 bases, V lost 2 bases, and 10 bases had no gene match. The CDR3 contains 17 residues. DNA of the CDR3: TGTGCCAGCAGTTTACTCGGGACAGGGCCACAGGATTCACCCCTCCACTTT. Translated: CASSLLGTGPQDSPLHF.

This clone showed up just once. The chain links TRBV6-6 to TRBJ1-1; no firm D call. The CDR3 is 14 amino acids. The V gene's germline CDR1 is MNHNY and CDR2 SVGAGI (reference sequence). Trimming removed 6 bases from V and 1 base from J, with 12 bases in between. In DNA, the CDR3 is TGTGCCAGCAGGTATACGCTTGGGAACACTGAAGCTTTCTTT. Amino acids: CASRYTLGNTEAFF.

Here the CDR3 reads CASTYPHRGRQPQHF. The CDR3 region has the DNA TGTGCCAGCACTTATCCCCACAGGGGTAGACAGCCCCAGCATTTT. The rearrangement uses TRBV6-5 and TRBJ1-5, with TRBD1 identical over 7 bases. V was clipped by 7 bases and J by 7 bases; unmatched bases: 13. The germline V gene encodes CDR1 MNHEY and CDR2 SVGAGI. This CDR3 contains 15 residues.

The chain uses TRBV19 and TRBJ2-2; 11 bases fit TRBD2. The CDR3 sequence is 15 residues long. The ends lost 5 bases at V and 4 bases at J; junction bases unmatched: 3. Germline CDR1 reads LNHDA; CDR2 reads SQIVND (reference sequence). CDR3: CASSRLAGLTGELFF. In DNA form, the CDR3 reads TGTGCCAGTAGTCGACTAGCGGGACTCACCGGGGAGCTGTTTTTT.

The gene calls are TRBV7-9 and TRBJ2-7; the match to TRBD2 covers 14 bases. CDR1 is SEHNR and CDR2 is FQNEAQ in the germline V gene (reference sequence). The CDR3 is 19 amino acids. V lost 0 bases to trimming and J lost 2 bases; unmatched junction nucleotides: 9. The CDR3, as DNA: TGTGCCAGCAGCTTAGCTCTGGGACTAGCGGGAGCCGATCCCTACGAGCAGTACTTC. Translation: CASSLALGLAGADPYEQYF.

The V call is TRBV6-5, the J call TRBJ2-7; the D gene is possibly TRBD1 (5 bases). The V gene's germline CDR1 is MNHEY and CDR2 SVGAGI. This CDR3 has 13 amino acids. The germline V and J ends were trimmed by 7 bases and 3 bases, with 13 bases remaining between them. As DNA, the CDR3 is TGTGCCAGCATGGCAGGGCTCCTCTACGAGCAGTACTTC. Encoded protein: CASMAGLLYEQYF.